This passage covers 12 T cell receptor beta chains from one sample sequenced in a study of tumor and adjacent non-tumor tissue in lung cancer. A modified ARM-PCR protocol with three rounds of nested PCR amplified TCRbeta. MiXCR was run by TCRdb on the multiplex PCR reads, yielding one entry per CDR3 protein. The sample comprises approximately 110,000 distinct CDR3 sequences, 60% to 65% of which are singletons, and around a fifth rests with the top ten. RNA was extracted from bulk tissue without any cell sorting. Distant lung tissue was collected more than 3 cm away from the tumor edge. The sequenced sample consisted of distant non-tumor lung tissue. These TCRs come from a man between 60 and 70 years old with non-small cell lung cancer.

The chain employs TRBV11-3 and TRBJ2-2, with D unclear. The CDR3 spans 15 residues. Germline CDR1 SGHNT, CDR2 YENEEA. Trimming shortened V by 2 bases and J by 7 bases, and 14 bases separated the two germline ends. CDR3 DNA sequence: TGTGCCAGCAGCTTATCTGTGATTGGCATCGGGGAGCTGTTTTTT. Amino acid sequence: CASSLSVIGIGELFF.

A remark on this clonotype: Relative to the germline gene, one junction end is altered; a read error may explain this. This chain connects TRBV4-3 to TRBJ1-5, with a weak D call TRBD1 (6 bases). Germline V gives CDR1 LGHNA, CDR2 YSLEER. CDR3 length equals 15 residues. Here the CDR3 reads CAGSQSEGGNQSQHF. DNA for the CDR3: TGCGCCGGCAGCCAAAGCGAGGGGGGGAATCAGTCCCAGCATTTT.

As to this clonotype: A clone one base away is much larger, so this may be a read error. The CDR3 loop reads CASSSLAGMSGHYF. In nucleotides, the CDR3 is TGTGCCAGCAGCTCGCTAGCGGGTATGAGCGGGCACTACTTC. The rearrangement joins TRBV28 to TRBJ2-7; 8 bases are shared with TRBD2. The CDR3 has 14 amino acids. Germline assignment: CDR1 MDHEN and CDR2 SYDVKM. With V trimmed by 6 bases and J by 13 bases, 17 bases remained unmatched.

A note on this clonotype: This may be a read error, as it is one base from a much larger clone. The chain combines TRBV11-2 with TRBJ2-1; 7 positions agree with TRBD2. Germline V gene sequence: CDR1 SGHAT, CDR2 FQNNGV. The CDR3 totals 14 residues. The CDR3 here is CVSSLGLAEQSQFF. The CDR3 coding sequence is TGTGTCAGCAGCTTAGGGCTAGCGGAACAATCGCAGTTCTTC.

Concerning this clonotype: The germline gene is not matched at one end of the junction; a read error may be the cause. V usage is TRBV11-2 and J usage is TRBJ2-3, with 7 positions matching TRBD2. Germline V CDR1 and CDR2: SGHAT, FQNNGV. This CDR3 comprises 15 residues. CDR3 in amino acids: CASSFAGAFSNTQCF. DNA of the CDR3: TGTGCCAGCAGCTTTGCGGGAGCGTTTAGCAATACGCAGTGTTTT.

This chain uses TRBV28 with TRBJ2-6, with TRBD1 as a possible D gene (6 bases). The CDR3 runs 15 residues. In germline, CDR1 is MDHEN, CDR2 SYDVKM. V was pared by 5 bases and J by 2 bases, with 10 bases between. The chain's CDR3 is CASSNQGPGANVLTF. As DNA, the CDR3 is TGTGCCAGCAGTAACCAGGGGCCTGGGGCCAACGTCCTGACTTTC.

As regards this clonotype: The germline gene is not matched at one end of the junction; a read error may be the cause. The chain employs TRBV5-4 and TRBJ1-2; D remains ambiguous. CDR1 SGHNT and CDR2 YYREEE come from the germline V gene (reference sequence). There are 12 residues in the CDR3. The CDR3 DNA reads TGTGGCAGCAGCGAGAATAGTTATGGTTACACCTTC. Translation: CGSSENSYGYTF.

The chain's CDR3 is CASSLMDSDAFF. The CDR3 DNA is TGTGCCAGCAGCTTAATGGACAGCGACGCTTTCTTT. The chain joins TRBV7-9 to TRBJ1-1, with a tentative D call TRBD1 (6 bases). This CDR3 has 12 residues. V was trimmed by 2 bases and J by 11 bases, leaving 12 bases between them. Looked up from germline, CDR1 is SEHNR and CDR2 is FQNEAQ (reference sequence).

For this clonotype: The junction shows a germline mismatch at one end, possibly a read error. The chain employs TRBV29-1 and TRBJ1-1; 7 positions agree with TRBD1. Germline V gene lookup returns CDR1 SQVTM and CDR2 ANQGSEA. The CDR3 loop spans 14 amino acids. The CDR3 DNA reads TGCAGCGTACTCCCCCCAGGACAGGCCACTGATGCTTTCTTT. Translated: CSVLPPGQATDAFF.

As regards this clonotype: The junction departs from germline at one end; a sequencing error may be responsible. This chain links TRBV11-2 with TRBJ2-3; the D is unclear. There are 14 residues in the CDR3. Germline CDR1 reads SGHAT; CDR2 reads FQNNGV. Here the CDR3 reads CASSLVGSTDTLYF. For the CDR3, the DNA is TGTGCTAGCAGCTTAGTCGGCAGTACAGATACGCTGTATTTT.

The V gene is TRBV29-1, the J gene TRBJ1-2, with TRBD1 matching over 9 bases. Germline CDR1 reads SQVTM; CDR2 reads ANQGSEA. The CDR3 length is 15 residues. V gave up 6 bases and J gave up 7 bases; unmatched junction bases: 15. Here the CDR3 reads CSVDHRYRGLCGYTF. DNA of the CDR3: TGCAGCGTCGACCACCGATACAGGGGGCTCTGTGGCTACACCTTC.

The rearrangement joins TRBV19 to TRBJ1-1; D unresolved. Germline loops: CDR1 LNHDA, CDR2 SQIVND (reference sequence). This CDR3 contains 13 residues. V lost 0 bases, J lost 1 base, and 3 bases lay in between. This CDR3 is CASSIDGNTEAFF. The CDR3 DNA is TGTGCCAGTAGTATAGATGGGAACACTGAAGCTTTCTTT.